The next 10 T cell receptor beta chains were all read from a single sample in a study of a mutant IDH1 vaccine in newly diagnosed glioma. These TCRs' antigens remain unknown. Assay: immunoSEQ multiplex PCR; the TCRdb copy retains only in-frame clones and omits some. The sample comprises about 41,000 clones, 85% to 90% of which are singletons, and roughly 1.5% rests with the top ten. The sample's time point: week 35, safety follow-up. What each vaccine dose contained was 300 ug of mutant IDH1 20-mer peptide, accompanied by topical imiquimod. The starting material was PBMCs, obtained from a glioma patient whose treatment included an IDH1 peptide vaccine. These receptors were obtained from a middle-aged man with glioma.

The chain couples TRBV29-1 to TRBJ2-3, with 15 bases fitting TRBD2. The V gene's germline CDR1 is SQVTM and CDR2 ANQGSEA. The CDR3 has 16 amino acids. J was trimmed by 2 bases and V by 4 bases; bases with no gene match: 4. Here the CDR3 reads CSVGTSGRDATDTQYF. The DNA of the CDR3 is TGCAGCGTTGGGACTAGCGGGAGGGACGCCACAGATACGCAGTATTTT.

The gene calls are TRBV10-3 and TRBJ2-7; TRBD2 matches at 9 bases. Losses at the gene ends were 6 bases for V and 2 bases for J; bases not matched to a gene: 5. CDR1 ENHRY and CDR2 SYGVKD come from the germline V gene. The CDR3 totals 14 residues. In DNA form, the CDR3 reads TGTGCCATCAGCGCGACTAGCGGAACCTACGAGCAGTACTTC. Its protein is CAISATSGTYEQYF.

CDR3 residues: CASSEPGVVTVASNTGELFF. The CDR3, as DNA: TGCGCCAGCAGTGAGCCAGGGGTGGTGACAGTAGCTTCAAACACCGGGGAGCTGTTTTTT. The chain combines TRBV10-2 with TRBJ2-2, with a possible D match to TRBD1 (6 bases). Germline V CDR1 and CDR2: WSHSY, SAAADI. CDR3 length equals 20 residues. Trimming left V 2 bases short and J 2 bases short, with 24 bases between.

The chain uses TRBV2 and TRBJ2-5; D is unclear. Germline lookup yields CDR1 SNHLY and CDR2 FYNNEI. The CDR3 is made up of 14 amino acids. The V end was cut by 5 bases, the J end by 0 bases, with 10 bases between. The CDR3 protein is CASSTGPNQETQYF. CDR3 sequence (DNA): TGTGCCAGCAGTACGGGCCCCAACCAAGAGACCCAGTACTTC.

V gene TRBV4-2 combines with J gene TRBJ1-6, with D possibly being TRBD1 (5 bases). Germline V gene lookup returns CDR1 LGHNA and CDR2 YNFKEQ. V lost 2 bases to trimming and J lost 10 bases, with 15 bases between them. This CDR3 has 15 residues. CDR3 sequence reads: CASSQRWGGESPLHF. CDR3 DNA: TGTGCCAGCAGCCAACGGTGGGGCGGGGAGTCACCCCTCCACTTT.

The chain couples TRBV29-1 to TRBJ1-2; possible D gene TRBD1, 6 bases. Germline CDR1 is SQVTM and CDR2 is ANQGSEA. The CDR3 sequence is 14 residues long. Trimming pared 2 bases from V and 5 bases from J, leaving 15 bases between. The CDR3 nucleotides are TGCAGCGTTGAAACGGGGGCGCGAGAGTATGGCTACACCTTC. It is translated as CSVETGAREYGYTF.

The V call is TRBV5-4, the J call TRBJ2-3; 8 bases map to TRBD1. Germline CDR1 reads SGHNT; CDR2 reads YYREEE (reference sequence). The trim removed 4 bases at V and 4 bases at J, leaving 8 bases unmatched. The CDR3 is 15 residues long. CDR3 DNA: TGTGCCAGCAGCCACCAGGGGGCGCGGGCAGATACGCAGTATTTT. This gives the protein CASSHQGARADTQYF.

The V gene is TRBV18, the J gene TRBJ2-1; 10 nucleotides match TRBD2. The CDR3 contains 15 residues. The V segment lost 5 bases and the J segment 4 bases; nucleotides outside the gene matches: 5. Germline V gives CDR1 KGHSH, CDR2 LQKENI. The CDR3 region is CASSRTSGSYNEQFF. The CDR3 bases are TGTGCCAGCTCAAGGACTAGCGGAAGTTACAATGAGCAGTTCTTC.

V gene TRBV29-1 combines with J gene TRBJ2-5; D might be TRBD1 (6 bases). Trimming left V 5 bases short and J 2 bases short, with 12 bases between. Germline V gives CDR1 SQVTM, CDR2 ANQGSEA. The CDR3 extends over 13 amino acids. The CDR3 DNA sequence: TGCAGCGTTCGAACAGGGTGGCAAGAGACCCAGTACTTC. Amino acid sequence: CSVRTGWQETQYF.

J is TRBJ2-1 and V is TRBV2; TRBD1 agrees at 7 bases. Looked up from germline, CDR1 is SNHLY and CDR2 is FYNNEI. Trimming cost V 6 bases and J 1 base; bases outside gene matches: 6. There are 15 residues in the CDR3. In DNA form, the CDR3 reads TGTGCCAGCAGGAAGGGGGCAGGATCCTACAATGAGCAGTTCTTC. This sequence encodes CASRKGAGSYNEQFF.